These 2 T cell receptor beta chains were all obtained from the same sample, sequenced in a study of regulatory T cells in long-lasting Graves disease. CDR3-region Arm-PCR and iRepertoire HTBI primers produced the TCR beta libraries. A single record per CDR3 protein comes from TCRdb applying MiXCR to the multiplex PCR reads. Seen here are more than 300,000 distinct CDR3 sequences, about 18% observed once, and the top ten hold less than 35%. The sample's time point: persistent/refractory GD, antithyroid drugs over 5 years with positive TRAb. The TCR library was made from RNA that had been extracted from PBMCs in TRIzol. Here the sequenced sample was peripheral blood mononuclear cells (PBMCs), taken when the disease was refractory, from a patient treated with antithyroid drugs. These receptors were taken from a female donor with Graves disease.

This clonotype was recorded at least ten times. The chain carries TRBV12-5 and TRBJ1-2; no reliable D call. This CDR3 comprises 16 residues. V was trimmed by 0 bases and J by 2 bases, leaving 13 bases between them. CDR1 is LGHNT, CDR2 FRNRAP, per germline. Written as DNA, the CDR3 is TGTGCTAGTGGTTTGGTACTTCAGGTTCTAAACTATGGCTACACCTTC. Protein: CASGLVLQVLNYGYTF.

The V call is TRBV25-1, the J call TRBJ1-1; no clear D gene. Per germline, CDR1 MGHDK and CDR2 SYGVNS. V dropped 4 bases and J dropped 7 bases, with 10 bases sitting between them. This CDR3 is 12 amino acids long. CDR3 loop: CASSGYLVEAFF. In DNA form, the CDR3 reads TGTGCCAGCAGTGGATACCTCGTTGAAGCTTTCTTT. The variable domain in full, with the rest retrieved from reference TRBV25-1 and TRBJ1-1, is EADIYQTPRYLVIGTGKKITLECSQTMGHDKMYWYQQDPGMELHLIHYSYGVNSTEKGDLSSESTVSRIRTEHFPLTLESARPSHTSQYLCASSGYLVEAFFGQGTRLTVV.